These 22 T cell receptor beta chains were sequenced from one sample in a study of human T cells and chemical hapten exposure. TCRdb re-called the RACE reads with MiXCR, one entry per CDR3 protein. Here the sample spans approximately 120,000 distinct CDR3 sequences, 9.2% being singletons. Regarding time point: patch test 2, 6 weeks after DPC sensitization. Treatment reported: therapeutic diphenylcyclopropenone sensitization with weekly scalp DPC. The sequences come from whole blood, collected in connection with sensitization to the hapten diphenylcyclopropenone (DPC). The receptors originated from a woman in her thirties or forties with alopecia areata. Some clones in this sample may be carry-over from other donors' samples.

This clonotype has more than one count but fewer than ten. The genes are TRBV2 and TRBJ1-3, with no clear D. V shed 6 bases and J shed 3 bases, with 9 bases lying between them. This CDR3 contains 13 residues. CDR1 is SNHLY and CDR2 is FYNNEI in the germline V gene. The CDR3 bases are TGTGCCAGCAGGGCCCCTTTTGGAAACACCATATATTTT. Translating it yields CASRAPFGNTIYF.

This chain links TRBV7-2 with TRBJ1-2; TRBD1 matches at 9 bases. Germline assignment: CDR1 SGHTA and CDR2 FQGNSA. CDR3 size: 14 residues. The J segment lost 2 bases and the V segment lost 5 bases, leaving 3 bases of the junction unmatched. CDR3 loop: CASSRGTGNYGYTF. The CDR3 bases are TGTGCCAGCAGCCGTGGGACAGGGAACTATGGCTACACCTTC.

The chain combines TRBV5-1 with TRBJ2-7; 8 nucleotides match TRBD2. CDR1 is SGHRS, CDR2 YFSETQ, per germline. The CDR3 contains 14 residues. Trimming at V came to 9 bases and at J to 5 bases, leaving 13 bases not matched to a gene. As DNA, the CDR3 is TGCGCCACCTCTCTGCGGGGGGCTATCGACGAGCAGTACTTC. Encoded protein: CATSLRGAIDEQYF.

In this sample, this clonotype turned up many times. The chain combines TRBV7-2 with TRBJ2-1; D ambiguous. Trimming shortened V by 3 bases and J by 3 bases, and 0 bases separated the two germline ends. There are 11 residues in the CDR3. Germline V gene lookup returns CDR1 SGHTA and CDR2 FQGNSA. CDR3 amino acids: CASSFYNEQFF. CDR3 nucleotide sequence: TGTGCCAGCAGCTTCTACAATGAGCAGTTCTTC.

Many counts were recorded for this clonotype. The V and J genes are TRBV7-9 and TRBJ1-5; D ambiguous. Trimming took 1 base from V and 4 from J, leaving 8 bases between them. This CDR3 has 14 residues. Germline CDR1 is SEHNR and CDR2 is FQNEAQ (reference sequence). The CDR3 sequence: CASSLEQPNQPQHF. As DNA, the CDR3 is TGTGCCAGCAGCTTAGAACAGCCGAATCAGCCCCAGCATTTT.

Notes on this clonotype: The CDR3 carries no conserved terminal phenylalanine or tryptophan, so it likely arises from a read error. The chain is built from TRBV12-3 or TRBV12-4 and TRBJ1-1; D gene ambiguous. The V gene lost 1 base and the J gene lost 9 bases, with 3 bases spanning the gap. This CDR3 is 10 amino acids long. CDR3 in amino acids: CASSLGQAFL. The CDR3 region has the DNA TGTGCCAGCAGTTTAGGCCAAGCTTTCCTT.

This clonotype was counted a few times. The chain combines TRBV6-2 or TRBV6-3 with TRBJ1-2, with D maybe TRBD1 (6 bases). The V gene lost 7 bases and the J gene lost 0 bases, with 15 bases spanning the gap. The CDR3 has 15 residues. Germline assignment: CDR1 MNHEY and CDR2 SVGEGT. DNA of the CDR3: TGTGCCAGCACCACGACAGGCTATACTAACTATGGCTACACCTTC. Translation gives CASTTTGYTNYGYTF.

At least ten counts were recorded for this clonotype. The chain uses TRBV11-3 and TRBJ2-1; D might be TRBD1 (6 bases). Germline V CDR1 and CDR2: SGHNT, YENEEA. The CDR3 contains 17 residues. With 0 bases removed from V and 0 bases from J, the gap between germline ends came to 12 bases. CDR3 DNA: TGTGCCAGCAGCTTAGATGCAGGGGCGGGCTCCTACAATGAGCAGTTCTTC. This gives the protein CASSLDAGAGSYNEQFF.

This clonotype was counted only a few times. This chain connects TRBV21-1 to TRBJ2-2; the tabulated D call, TRBD1, remains unverified against the DNA. TRBV21-1 corresponds to a pseudogene. The CDR3 runs to 16 residues. This chain's CDR3 is CASSKTGQLNTGELFF. For the CDR3, the DNA is TGTGCCAGCAGCAAAACAGGCCAATTGAACACCGGGGAGCTGTTTTTT.

This chain links TRBV2 with TRBJ1-1; the D is unclear. The CDR3 is 14 amino acids. Germline CDR1 reads SNHLY; CDR2 reads FYNNEI. Between the trimmed V and J ends, which lost 4 bases and 3 bases, there was a span of 12 bases. The CDR3 nucleotides are TGTGCCAGCAGTGCAGGCGGAGGGCACACTGAAGCTTTCTTT. Translation gives CASSAGGGHTEAFF.

The sample holds a few counts of this clonotype. The DNA of the CDR3 is TGTGCCAGCAGTTTAGGGGGAACAGCCACTAATGAAAAACTGTTTTTT. Protein: CASSLGGTATNEKLFF. The V gene is TRBV28, the J gene TRBJ1-4; a possible D gene is TRBD1 (5 bases). The CDR3 extends over 16 amino acids. The germline V and J ends were trimmed by 2 bases and 2 bases, with 12 bases remaining between them. Looked up from germline, CDR1 is MDHEN and CDR2 is SYDVKM.

The chain has TRBV10-3 and TRBJ1-1; D is ambiguous. V was clipped by 4 bases and J by 8 bases, with 8 bases between them. The CDR3 runs 11 residues. The germline gives CDR1 ENHRY, CDR2 SYGVKD. The CDR3 nucleotides are TGTGCCATCAGTGTTCGAGGGGAAGCTTTCTTT. This codes for CAISVRGEAFF.

This clonotype showed up just a few times. CDR3 coding DNA: TGCGCCAGCAGCACCGGGGGCCTCACAGATACGCAGTATTTT. The encoded protein is CASSTGGLTDTQYF. The chain recombines TRBV5-1 with TRBJ2-3; D might be TRBD1 or TRBD2, each matching 6 bases. The germline V gene encodes CDR1 SGHRS and CDR2 YFSETQ. The CDR3 is 14 residues long. V was cut by 4 bases and J by 2 bases, with 11 bases left in between.

This clonotype was seen ten or more times. This chain uses TRBV7-8 with TRBJ2-7; 10 bases are shared with TRBD1. V was pared by 4 bases and J by 6 bases, with 6 bases of the junction left unmatched. This CDR3 is built from 14 residues. Germline CDR1 and CDR2: SGHVS and FQNEAQ. CDR3 sequence: CASSWDRGKGEQYF. For the CDR3, the DNA is TGTGCCAGCAGCTGGGACAGGGGCAAGGGCGAGCAGTACTTC.

This clonotype was counted only a few times. The chain employs TRBV6-5 and TRBJ1-5; perhaps TRBD1 as D (5 bases). This CDR3 region has 15 residues. The V gene lost 2 bases and the J gene lost 0 bases, with 8 bases spanning the gap. Germline assignment: CDR1 MNHEY and CDR2 SVGAGI. The CDR3 here is CASSYKGNSNQPQHF. CDR3 sequence (DNA): TGTGCCAGCAGTTACAAGGGGAATAGCAATCAGCCCCAGCATTTT.

The V gene is TRBV14, the J gene TRBJ2-3; D is perhaps TRBD1 (6 bases). This CDR3 is 17 amino acids long. Trimming took 0 bases from V and 3 from J, leaving 16 bases between them. Germline V gene lookup returns CDR1 SGHDN and CDR2 FVKESK. The CDR3 DNA is TGTGCCAGCAGCCAAGATCGATCCAGGGGACGGACAGATACGCAGTATTTT. This sequence encodes CASSQDRSRGRTDTQYF.

This clonotype showed up just a few times. CDR3 sequence (DNA): TGTGCCAGCAGCCGGCCGCAAGGGTCCCAAGAGACCCAGTACTTC. Translated: CASSRPQGSQETQYF. This chain connects TRBV4-2 to TRBJ2-5; D unclear. Germline V gene lookup returns CDR1 LGHNA and CDR2 YNFKEQ. This CDR3 comprises 15 residues. Trimming removed 4 bases from V and 1 base from J, with 13 bases in between.

Ten or more counts support this clonotype. The chain has TRBV18 and TRBJ2-6, with 9 bases identical to TRBD1. This CDR3 has 19 amino acids. V shed 2 bases and J 0 bases; nucleotides not matched to a gene: 8. Germline V gene data show CDR1 as KGHSH and CDR2 as LQKENI. The CDR3 nucleotides read TGTGCCAGCTCACCAGATCCCGGGACAGGGCTCTCTGGGGCCAACGTCCTGACTTTC. Translated, it gives CASSPDPGTGLSGANVLTF.

The rearrangement uses TRBV28 and TRBJ1-5; D remains ambiguous. The V gene lost 1 base and the J gene lost 5 bases, with 15 bases spanning the gap. CDR3 length: 16 amino acids. Germline V CDR1 and CDR2: MDHEN, SYDVKM. The CDR3 nucleotides are TGTGCCAGCAGTTTATTAAAGCAGGCTGGGGATCAGCCCCAGCATTTT. It codes for CASSLLKQAGDQPQHF.

Ten or more counts support this clonotype. The chain joins TRBV6-6 to TRBJ1-6; the D is unclear. The CDR3 extends over 11 amino acids. Trimming shortened V by 7 bases and J by 10 bases, and 8 bases separated the two germline ends. Germline V gene sequence: CDR1 MNHNY, CDR2 SVGAGI (reference sequence). CDR3 in DNA: TGTGCCAGCAAGGAAATATCACCCCTCCACTTT. Translated: CASKEISPLHF.

This clonotype was counted between two and nine times. The chain employs TRBV20-1 and TRBJ2-7, with TRBD2 identical over 8 bases. CDR1 DFQATT and CDR2 SNEGSKA come from the germline V gene (reference sequence). With 1 base clipped from V and 7 bases from J, the junction kept 9 bases outside the gene matches. The CDR3 consists of 14 residues. The CDR3 sequence: CSARVLAGGPEQYF. CDR3 in DNA: TGCAGTGCTAGAGTTTTGGCGGGGGGTCCGGAGCAGTACTTC.

This clonotype was found many times. The chain combines TRBV7-2 with TRBJ1-3, with a possible D match to TRBD1 (5 bases). This CDR3 comprises 14 residues. The V gene lost 2 bases and the J gene lost 4 bases, with 9 bases spanning the gap. Germline assignment: CDR1 SGHTA and CDR2 FQGNSA. CDR3 protein: CASSLSAGGNTIYF. CDR3 in DNA: TGTGCCAGCAGCTTAAGCGCAGGGGGAAACACCATATATTTT.